This TCR beta chain derives from a study of T cell responses to AZD1222 COVID-19 vaccine. Method: immunoSEQ multiplex PCR; TCRdb's copy keeps in-frame clones and lacks some. The table lists fewer than 150,000 clones, over 75% of them singletons. This clone was counted a single time. Its target is not known. Findings and limits, study-wide: Compared with day 0, the breadth and depth of the Spike-specific TCR repertoire rose significantly after two doses of AZD1222. Nearly half of spike-specific TCRs reportedly go after variant regions that carry no mutations. Only after the peak T cell response were repertoires sampled. It should be noted that donors were predominantly white British and more often female, and clonal diversity was possibly underestimated.

This sample comprised peripheral blood, obtained on day 0 of AZD1222 vaccination. This TCR derives from an adult in good health.

For the CDR3, the DNA is TGTGCCATCAGGATTACCACAGGGCACAATGAGCAGTTCTTC. Translating gives CAIRITTGHNEQFF. The J gene is TRBJ2-1, the V gene TRBV10-3, with D perhaps TRBD1 (6 bases). Trimming removed 6 bases from V and 5 bases from J, with 14 bases in between. The CDR3 totals 14 residues. Per germline, CDR1 ENHRY and CDR2 SYGVKD.